This T cell receptor (beta chain) derives from a study of T cells in Graves' hyperthyroidism and ophthalmopathy. Study as a whole: At the time of initial diagnosis and before any treatment, peripheral blood was collected.

RNA transcripts yielded amplified TCR beta CDR3 regions. TCR CDR3 regions were first amplified by RT-PCR with HTBI primers. TCRdb reprocessed the multiplex PCR reads via MiXCR and lists one record per CDR3 protein. The table has about 640,000 distinct CDR3 sequences, more than 20% seen once. Patients with ophthalmopathy all had a Clinical Activity Score of at least 3, a NOSPECS grade of at least 4 and duration under 3 months. Study conclusions and caveats: Ophthalmopathy, which appeared later, was predicted by the model a median 6.5 months before onset.

This clonotype was seen a handful of times. The antigen remains unidentified. This clonotype originated in a man aged 30 to 39 with Graves' ophthalmopathy. The specimen sequenced was blood.

CDR3 DNA: TGCGCCAGCAGCCCGGGACAGGGGTCCAACTACGAGCAGTACTTC. Encoded protein: CASSPGQGSNYEQYF. The chain uses TRBV4-1 and TRBJ2-7; 10 bases map to TRBD1. V was clipped by 4 bases and J by 3 bases; unmatched bases: 6. The CDR3 runs to 15 residues. The germline gives CDR1 MGHRA, CDR2 YSYEKL.